These 11 T cell receptor beta chains were sequenced from one sample in a study of T cells in Graves' hyperthyroidism and ophthalmopathy. TCR beta CDR3 sequences were amplified from RNA transcripts. HTBI primers were used for first-round RT-PCR of the TCR CDR3. TCRdb re-called the multiplex PCR reads through MiXCR, storing one row per CDR3 protein. The table includes about 640,000 distinct CDR3 sequences, more than 14% detected once. The sample consisted of blood. The receptor source for this set is a woman between 50 and 59 years old with Graves' ophthalmopathy.

This clonotype was detected many times. The chain carries TRBV6-1 and TRBJ2-7; 7 nucleotides agree with TRBD1. V shed 5 bases, J shed 3 bases, and the junction held 10 bases outside the gene matches. CDR1 MNHNS and CDR2 SASEGT come from the germline V gene. This CDR3 has 15 amino acids. The CDR3 reads CASSNTGASVYEQYF. The CDR3, as DNA: TGTGCCAGCAGTAACACAGGGGCCTCGGTCTACGAGCAGTACTTC.

The chain couples TRBV24-1 to TRBJ2-1, with 11 nucleotides matching TRBD2. J was trimmed by 5 bases and V by 6 bases; bases with no gene match: 5. CDR1 is KGHDR, CDR2 SFDVKD, per germline. The CDR3 contains 15 residues. The CDR3 nucleotides read TGTGCCACCAGTTTAGCGGGAGGGCCAAACAATGAGCAGTTCTTC. Encoded protein: CATSLAGGPNNEQFF.

CDR3 bases: TGTGCCAGTAGTATAGATCCTGGTGATACGCAGTATTTT. Translation: CASSIDPGDTQYF. The rearrangement links TRBV19 to TRBJ2-3, with D unclear. V lost 0 bases, J lost 6 bases, and 7 bases lay in between. CDR3 length equals 13 residues. Germline V gene lookup returns CDR1 LNHDA and CDR2 SQIVND (reference sequence). The full variable domain, with the rest looked up from reference TRBV19 and TRBJ2-3, is DGGITQSPKYLFRKEGQNVTLSCEQNLNHDAMYWYRQDPGQGLRLIYYSQIVNDFQKGDIAEGYSVSREKKESFPLTVTSAQKNPTAFYLCASSIDPGDTQYFGPGTRLTVL.

This clonotype was recorded at least ten times. The chain has TRBV12-3 or TRBV12-4 and TRBJ2-1; tentatively, D is TRBD1 (7 bases). This CDR3 has 15 residues. V lost 4 bases and J 12 bases, leaving 22 bases between the germline ends. This CDR3 reads CASSSLSQGGFGQFF. The CDR3 nucleotides read TGTGCCAGCAGTTCCCTTAGTCAGGGGGGTTTCGGGCAGTTCTTC.

This clonotype was observed at least ten times. Relative to the germline gene, one junction end is altered; a read error may explain this. This rearrangement joins TRBV6-2 or TRBV6-3 to TRBJ1-4; 7 bases align to TRBD1. CDR1 and CDR2 (germline): MNHEY, SVGEGT. The CDR3 length is 16 residues. The CDR3 region has the DNA TGTGCCAGCAGTGACCCGGGACAGCTACCTCGTGAAGAACTGTTTTTT. Protein sequence: CASSDPGQLPREELFF.

This chain joins TRBV10-3 and TRBJ2-2; no firm D call. The length of the CDR3 is 13 residues. V was trimmed by 0 bases and J by 4 bases, leaving 3 bases between them. Germline V gives CDR1 ENHRY, CDR2 SYGVKD. CDR3 sequence: CAISESSTGELFF. In nucleotides, the CDR3 is TGTGCCATCAGTGAGTCCAGCACCGGGGAGCTGTTTTTT.

This clonotype was observed many times. This chain joins TRBV20-1 and TRBJ2-7; perhaps TRBD2 as D (6 bases). V lost 3 bases to trimming and J lost 4 bases, with 16 bases between them. There are 14 residues in the CDR3. The germline gives CDR1 DFQATT, CDR2 SNEGSKA (reference sequence). CDR3 DNA sequence: TGCAGTGCTAGCGGCGACGGGAGTGGTTACGAGCAGTACTTC. It codes for CSASGDGSGYEQYF.

The rearrangement links TRBV6-1 to TRBJ1-2, with TRBD1 matching over 7 bases. CDR3 length: 14 amino acids. Germline V gives CDR1 MNHNS, CDR2 SASEGT. Trimming took 7 bases from V and 1 from J; bases not matched to a gene: 6. The DNA for the CDR3 is TGTGCCAGCAAGGGACAGCCAAGTAACTATGGCTACACCTTC. Translated: CASKGQPSNYGYTF.

This clonotype was found many times. J is TRBJ2-1 and V is TRBV7-2, with 10 bases aligning to TRBD2. The CDR3 is 17 residues long. In germline, CDR1 is SGHTA, CDR2 FQGNSA. V dropped 3 bases and J dropped 7; count of bases not matched to a gene: 12. Here the CDR3 reads CASSFVKAGGRRNEQFF. The CDR3 DNA is TGTGCCAGCAGCTTCGTAAAAGCGGGAGGGAGGAGAAATGAGCAGTTCTTC. The whole variable domain, remainder taken from reference TRBV7-2 and TRBJ2-1, is GAGVSQSPSNKVTEKGKDVELRCDPISGHTALYWYRQSLGQGLEFLIYFQGNSAPDKSGLPSDRFSAERTGGSVSTLTIQRTQQEDSAVYLCASSFVKAGGRRNEQFFGPGTRLTVL.

CDR3 protein: CASSQCTGPTTCEQFF. For the CDR3, the DNA is TGTGCCAGCAGCCAATGTACTGGACCGACTACCTGTGAGCAGTTCTTC. The chain has TRBV16 and TRBJ2-1; possible D gene TRBD2, 5 bases. CDR1 KGHSY and CDR2 FQNENV come from the germline V gene. This CDR3 spans 16 amino acids. The V gene lost 1 base and the J gene lost 9 bases, with 19 bases spanning the gap. Based on the CDR3 plus reference TRBV16 and TRBJ2-1, the full variable domain is GEEVAQTPKHLVRGEGQKAKLYCAPIKGHSYVFWYQQVLKNEFKFLISFQNENVFDETGMPKERFSAKCLPNSPCSLEIQATKLEDSAVYFCASSQCTGPTTCEQFFGPGTRLTVL.

This clonotype was detected a few times. The chain combines TRBV4-1 with TRBJ2-7; 7 bases are shared with TRBD2. The J segment lost 0 bases and the V segment lost 0 bases, leaving 5 bases of the junction unmatched. Germline CDR1 and CDR2: MGHRA and YSYEKL. CDR3 length: 16 residues. This CDR3 is CASSQEIAGYSYEQYF. DNA of the CDR3: TGCGCCAGCAGCCAAGAAATAGCGGGCTACTCCTACGAGCAGTACTTC.